One sample yielded the 7 T cell receptor beta chains listed below, sequenced in a study of T cells in Graves' hyperthyroidism and ophthalmopathy (dated by TCRdb to the late 2010s). The method behind the library was multiplex PCR. This sample was sequenced with an Illumina HiSeq 2000. TCR beta CDR3 regions were amplified from RNA transcripts. A first-round RT-PCR of the TCR CDR3 used the HTBI primer set with the Qiagen OneStep RT-PCR kit. TCRdb ran its own pipeline on the public reads, namely fastp trimming at Q25 and MiXCR clone calling, and kept in-frame beta chains. Every distinct CDR3 protein forms one entry, paired with its most common genes and DNA. The sample records a few hundred thousand distinct CDR3 sequences, 40% to 55% of which are singletons. The ten biggest clones cover about 8% of the sample. The sequencing sample was made of peripheral blood or thyroid tissue (not recorded which). These receptors came from a woman in her late teens or twenties with Graves' hyperthyroidism.

There are many counts of this clonotype. V usage is TRBV7-3 and J usage is TRBJ2-7; the match to TRBD2 covers 9 bases. Near its end, the DNA agrees better with TRBJ2-1, so the J call may be wrong. Germline CDR1 reads SGHTA; CDR2 reads FQGTGA. The CDR3 extends over 12 amino acids. CDR3 nucleotide sequence: TGTGCCAGCAGCTCAAGCGGGAGGGAGCAGTTCTTC. Protein: CASSSSGREQFF.

In DNA, the CDR3 is TGCAGCGTTGACGTGAGGGGGGCTTTTGGCTACACCTTC. Its translation is CSVDVRGAFGYTF. V gene TRBV29-1 combines with J gene TRBJ1-2; possibly TRBD1 for D (6 bases). Trimming shortened V by 3 bases and J by 7 bases, and 15 bases separated the two germline ends. The CDR3 is 13 residues long. CDR1 and CDR2 from the germline V gene are SQVTM and ANQGSEA.

The chain employs TRBV5-4 and TRBJ1-1; 7 bases are shared with TRBD1. CDR3 length: 17 amino acids. Germline assignment: CDR1 SGHNT and CDR2 YYREEE (reference sequence). J gave up 5 bases and V 0 bases, and 13 bases lay outside the gene matches. The CDR3 DNA is TGTGCCAGCAGCTTGGCATCTAGCCGAGGGGGCAGGACTGAAGCTTTCTTT. It codes for CASSLASSRGGRTEAFF.

This sequence joins TRBV14 and TRBJ2-2; 8 bases are shared with TRBD1. With 4 bases clipped from V and 4 bases from J, the junction kept 5 bases outside the gene matches. Germline V gene lookup returns CDR1 SGHDN and CDR2 FVKESK. The CDR3 is 15 residues long. CDR3 residues: CASSPHQGATGELFF. In nucleotides, the CDR3 is TGTGCCAGCAGCCCGCACCAGGGGGCCACCGGGGAGCTGTTTTTT.

J is TRBJ1-5 and V is TRBV10-3; TRBD1 matches at 8 bases. Losses at the gene ends were 11 bases for V and 3 bases for J; bases not matched to a gene: 18. CDR1 is ENHRY, CDR2 SYGVKD, per germline. The CDR3 spans 17 residues. The CDR3 nucleotides are TGTGCCCTTGGTGAACCCGGACAGGGAGGCGACAATCAGCCCCAGCATTTT. It yields the protein CALGEPGQGGDNQPQHF.

This clonotype has a handful of counts. CDR3 nucleotides: TGTGCCAGCACTGGACAGGGGAGTGATAACTATGGCTACACCTTC. Residues: CASTGQGSDNYGYTF. The V gene is TRBV6-5, the J gene TRBJ1-2; 9 bases fit TRBD1. Trimming took 7 bases from V and 1 from J; bases not matched to a gene: 7. Germline CDR1 reads MNHEY; CDR2 reads SVGAGI. The length of the CDR3 is 15 residues.

V gene TRBV20-1 combines with J gene TRBJ2-2, with D possibly matching TRBD2 (6 bases). The CDR3 length is 17 residues. Looked up from germline, CDR1 is DFQATT and CDR2 is SNEGSKA (reference sequence). V lost 6 bases to trimming and J lost 3 bases, with 23 bases between them. The CDR3 reads CSAQRTGGHGYTGELFF. The CDR3 DNA is TGCAGTGCCCAAAGGACCGGAGGGCATGGCTACACCGGGGAGCTGTTTTTT.